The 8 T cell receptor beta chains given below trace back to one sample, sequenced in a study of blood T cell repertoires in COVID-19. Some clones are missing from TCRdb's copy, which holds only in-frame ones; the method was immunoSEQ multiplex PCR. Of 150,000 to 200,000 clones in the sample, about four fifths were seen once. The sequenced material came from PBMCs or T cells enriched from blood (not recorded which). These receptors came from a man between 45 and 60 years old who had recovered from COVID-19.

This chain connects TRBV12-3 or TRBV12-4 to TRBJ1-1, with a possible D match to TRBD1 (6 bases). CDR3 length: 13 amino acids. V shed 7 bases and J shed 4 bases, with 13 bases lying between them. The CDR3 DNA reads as TGTGCCAGCAATAGGGGGATGGCCACTGAAGCTTTCTTT. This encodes CASNRGMATEAFF.

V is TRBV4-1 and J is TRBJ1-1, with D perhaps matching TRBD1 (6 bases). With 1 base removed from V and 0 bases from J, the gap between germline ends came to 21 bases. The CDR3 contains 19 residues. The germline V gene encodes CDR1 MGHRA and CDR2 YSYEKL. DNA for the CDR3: TGCGCCAGCAGCCAAGCTCACAGGGATTTATTCGGGTTGAACACTGAAGCTTTCTTT. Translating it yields CASSQAHRDLFGLNTEAFF.

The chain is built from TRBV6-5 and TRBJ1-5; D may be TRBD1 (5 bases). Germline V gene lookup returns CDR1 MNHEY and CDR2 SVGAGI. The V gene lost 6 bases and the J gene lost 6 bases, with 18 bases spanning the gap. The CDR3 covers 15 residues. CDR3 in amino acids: CASRLRPYGGQPQHF. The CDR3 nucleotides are TGTGCCAGCAGGCTCCGACCCTACGGGGGTCAGCCCCAGCATTTT.

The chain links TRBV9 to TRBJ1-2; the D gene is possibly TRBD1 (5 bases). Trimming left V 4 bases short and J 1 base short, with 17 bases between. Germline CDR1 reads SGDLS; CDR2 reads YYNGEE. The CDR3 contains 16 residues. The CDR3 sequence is CASSPWADQGNYGYTF. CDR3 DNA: TGTGCCAGCAGCCCATGGGCCGATCAGGGTAACTATGGCTACACCTTC. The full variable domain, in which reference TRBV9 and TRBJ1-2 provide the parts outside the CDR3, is DSGVTQTPKHLITATGQRVTLRCSPRSGDLSVYWYQQSLDQGLQFLIQYYNGEERAKGNILERFSAQQFPDLHSELNLSSLELGDSALYFCASSPWADQGNYGYTFGSGTRLTVV.

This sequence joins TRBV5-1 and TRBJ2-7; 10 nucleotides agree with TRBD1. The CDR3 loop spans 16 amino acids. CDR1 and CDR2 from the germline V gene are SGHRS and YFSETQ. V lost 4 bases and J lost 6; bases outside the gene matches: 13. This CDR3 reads CASSGNFRDRGGEQYF. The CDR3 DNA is TGCGCCAGCAGCGGCAATTTCCGGGACAGGGGTGGCGAGCAGTACTTC.

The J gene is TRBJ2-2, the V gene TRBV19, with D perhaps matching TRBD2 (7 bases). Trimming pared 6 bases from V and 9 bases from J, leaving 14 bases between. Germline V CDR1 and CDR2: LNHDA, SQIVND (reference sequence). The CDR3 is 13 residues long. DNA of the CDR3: TGTGCCAGTAGCCATGGGGGGGGCCGGGAGCTGTTTTTT. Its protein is CASSHGGGRELFF.

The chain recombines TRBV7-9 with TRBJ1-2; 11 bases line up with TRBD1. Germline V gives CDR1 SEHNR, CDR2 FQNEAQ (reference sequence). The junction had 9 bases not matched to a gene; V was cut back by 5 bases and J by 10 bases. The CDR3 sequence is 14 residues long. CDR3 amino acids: CASSRTGGDKNYTF. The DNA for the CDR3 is TGTGCCAGCAGCCGGACAGGGGGCGATAAAAACTACACCTTC.

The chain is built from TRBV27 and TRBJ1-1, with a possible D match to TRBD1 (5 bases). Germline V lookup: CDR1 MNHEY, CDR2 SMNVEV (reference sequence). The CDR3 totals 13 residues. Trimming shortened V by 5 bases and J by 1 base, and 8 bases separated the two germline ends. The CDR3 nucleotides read TGTGCCAGCAGTCGTAGGGGGAACACTGAAGCTTTCTTT. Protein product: CASSRRGNTEAFF.